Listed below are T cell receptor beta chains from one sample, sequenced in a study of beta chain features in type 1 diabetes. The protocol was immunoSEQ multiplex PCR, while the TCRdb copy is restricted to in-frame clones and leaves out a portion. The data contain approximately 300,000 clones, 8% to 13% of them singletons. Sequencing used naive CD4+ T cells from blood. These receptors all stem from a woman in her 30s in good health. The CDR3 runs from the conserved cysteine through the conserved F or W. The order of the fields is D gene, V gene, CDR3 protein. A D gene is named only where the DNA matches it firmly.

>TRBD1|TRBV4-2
CASSQDGTGAYSNQPQHF
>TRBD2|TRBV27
CASSTRVPSGLAKNIQYF
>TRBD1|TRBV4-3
CASSHRTGGAADTQYF
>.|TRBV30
CAWSWTVAAEAFF
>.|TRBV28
CASTPSLGANVLTF
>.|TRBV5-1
CASSLTGGSNQPQHF
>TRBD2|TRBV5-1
CASSLAGGDEETQYF
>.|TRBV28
CASIAEASYEQYF
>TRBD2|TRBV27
CASSLSPGLATGANVLTF
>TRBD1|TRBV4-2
CASSLSGTGKVVDEQFF
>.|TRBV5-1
CASSFRQAKNTGELFF
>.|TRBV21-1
CASSKEPQTSGRDAYEQYF
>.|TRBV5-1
CASSLISGVSTDTQYF
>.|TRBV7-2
CASSSPGLPAKNIQYF
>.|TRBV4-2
CASSLMQSGANVLTF
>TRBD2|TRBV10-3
CAISPGLASYEQYF
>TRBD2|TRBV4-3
CASSHVTSASRYEQYF
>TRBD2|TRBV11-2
CASSLMTSDEQFF
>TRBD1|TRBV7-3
CASSSKTGQKYF
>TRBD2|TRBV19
CASSNAGTSGYEQYF
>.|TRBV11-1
CASSHGGRLTYEQYF
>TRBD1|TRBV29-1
CSVVGQGNQPQHF
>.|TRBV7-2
CASSLSRQDEQFF
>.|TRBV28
CASSSGGRETQYF
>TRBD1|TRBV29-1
CSVEEGDRGVGYTF
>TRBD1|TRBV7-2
CASSLGGGKLFF
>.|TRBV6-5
CASSYLVAATGNEQFF
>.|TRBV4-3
CASSPSAGVPNQPQHF
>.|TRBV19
CAGGLRSPSISDTQYF
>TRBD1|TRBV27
CASLKDRVGTEAFF
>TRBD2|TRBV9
CASSPGTSGGNEQFF
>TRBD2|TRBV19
CASSPSSGTVYEQYF
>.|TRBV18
CASSPPTENTEAFF
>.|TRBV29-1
CSVEVSGLTDTQYF
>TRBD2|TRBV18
CASSLTGLAPTGELFF
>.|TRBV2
CASSQHRGSNQPQHF
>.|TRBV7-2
CASSLSREEAFF
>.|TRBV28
CASRMGRGTYNEQFF
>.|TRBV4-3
CASSQDSTGVQPQHF
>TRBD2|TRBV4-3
CASSQDPPGLAVGDTQYF
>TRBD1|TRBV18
CASSPPLTGEWEQFF
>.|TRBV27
CASSLFGVRQAPKRETQYF
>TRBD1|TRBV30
CAWSPLQGAAETQYF
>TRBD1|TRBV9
CASSVTGRTEAFF
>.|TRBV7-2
CASSLAREETQYF
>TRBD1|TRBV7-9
CASRRRTGDTEAFF
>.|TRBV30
CAWSPGYGYTF
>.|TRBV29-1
CSVEQGYSGANVLTF
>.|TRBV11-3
CALQVQETQYF
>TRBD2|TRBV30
CAWSVWRTSGIPGELFF
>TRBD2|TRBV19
CASSKAGVYEQYF
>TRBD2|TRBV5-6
CASSRLAGGSTDTQYF
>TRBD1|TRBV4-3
CASSQDWGQGAEQYF
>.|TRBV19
CASIGGSYGYTF
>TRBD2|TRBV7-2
CASGPREAGEQFF
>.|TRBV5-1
CASSLGGGQGSYEQYF
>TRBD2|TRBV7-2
CASSLGGEGQETQYF
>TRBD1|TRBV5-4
CASSHRDRNYGYTF
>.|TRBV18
CASFQGDRQWETQYF
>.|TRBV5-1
CASKRETNTEAFF